The sample holds many counts of the clone carrying this T cell receptor beta chain. Its antigen is unknown. Unique molecular identifiers were incorporated during preparation of the TCRbeta library. One entry per CDR3 protein results from TCRdb running MiXCR on the PCR reads. This table holds roughly 200,000 distinct CDR3 sequences, about 11% found once. The sample is drawn from a study of T-cell reconstitution after alpha-beta-depleted transplantation in children. The study's findings and limits: Several hundred expanded graft clones reportedly gave rise to the alpha-beta T cells present about two months after transplant.

V dropped 2 bases and J dropped 2; count of bases not matched to a gene: 8. The CDR3 consists of 17 residues. CDR1 KGHSH and CDR2 LQKENI come from the germline V gene. This clonotype was obtained from a child under two years old with acute myeloid leukemia, due to receive a stem cell transplant. Material: PBMCs, obtained before TCRalphabeta/CD19-depleted stem cell transplant. The rearrangement links TRBV18 to TRBJ2-3; 9 bases map to TRBD2. CDR3 region: CASSPFRSGRSTDTQYF. DNA of the CDR3: TGTGCCAGCTCACCATTCCGCAGCGGGAGGTCCACAGATACGCAGTATTTT.